Following are 5 T cell receptor beta chains from one sample sequenced in a study of tumor-infiltrating lymphocytes in localized non-small cell lung cancer. The method was immunoSEQ multiplex PCR; TCRdb's version includes in-frame clones alone and lacks a portion of them. The table has more than 10,000 clones, 60% to 70% seen once. The material sequenced was lung tumor tissue. These TCRs come from a human donor with non-small cell lung cancer.

J is TRBJ2-7 and V is TRBV4-1; D assignment may be TRBD1 or TRBD2 (5 bases each). From germline, CDR1 is MGHRA and CDR2 YSYEKL. V lost 4 bases to trimming and J lost 0 bases, with 10 bases between them. The CDR3 consists of 14 residues. The CDR3 reads CASSLGGNSYEQYF. DNA for the CDR3: TGCGCCAGCAGCCTTGGGGGTAACTCCTACGAGCAGTACTTC.

The chain employs TRBV2 and TRBJ2-6; 7 positions agree with TRBD1. The CDR3 spans 15 residues. The germline gives CDR1 SNHLY, CDR2 FYNNEI. V trimming: 8 bases; J trimming: 0 bases; junction bases outside the gene matches: 4. The CDR3 bases are TGTGCCAGCCTGGACAGGAGCTCTGGGGCCAACGTCCTGACTTTC. This codes for CASLDRSSGANVLTF.

The chain has TRBV7-9 and TRBJ2-4; TRBD1 matches at 9 bases. V shed 5 bases, J shed 3 bases, and the junction held 8 bases outside the gene matches. The CDR3 sequence is 16 residues long. Germline CDR1 SEHNR, CDR2 FQNEAQ (reference sequence). CDR3 DNA: TGTGCCAGCAGCGCTACAGGGGGCCAGGGCAAAAACATTCAGTACTTC. Translated, it gives CASSATGGQGKNIQYF.

This clone has a handful of counts. The chain combines TRBV18 with TRBJ2-5; tentative D call: TRBD2 (5 bases). V was clipped by 0 bases and J by 4 bases, with 12 bases between them. Germline V lookup: CDR1 KGHSH, CDR2 LQKENI. The CDR3 contains 15 residues. The CDR3 DNA reads as TGTGCCAGCTCACCACCAGGCCTAGAGGGAGAGACCCAGTACTTC. Protein sequence: CASSPPGLEGETQYF.

This chain connects TRBV15 to TRBJ2-2; no clear D gene. This CDR3 has 13 amino acids. Germline assignment: CDR1 LNHNV and CDR2 YYDKDF (reference sequence). With 2 bases removed from V and 7 bases from J, the gap between germline ends came to 8 bases. This chain's CDR3 is CATSRLEYGELFF. The DNA for the CDR3 is TGTGCCACCAGCAGACTAGAGTACGGGGAGCTGTTTTTT.